What follows are 14 T cell receptor beta chains derived from one specimen sequenced in a study of shared clonotypes between healthy human individuals. Assay used: immunoSEQ multiplex PCR; TCRdb lists only in-frame clones, some missing. The table lists hundreds of thousands of clones, around two thirds of them singletons. Sequencing input: memory CD4+ T cells sorted from blood. Subset: CD45RA-negative fraction. The receptor source for this set is a man aged 25-40 years in good health.

At least ten counts were recorded for this clone. This chain joins TRBV9 and TRBJ2-5, with a possible D match to TRBD2 (5 bases). The CDR3 loop spans 17 amino acids. V dropped 3 bases and J dropped 0 bases, with 18 bases sitting between them. The germline V gene has CDR1 SGDLS and CDR2 YYNGEE. The CDR3 nucleotides are TGTGCCAGCAGCGGGGGAAAGGAACGGGGTTACCAAGAGACCCAGTACTTC. As protein: CASSGGKERGYQETQYF.

The chain employs TRBV2 and TRBJ2-3; 12 bases line up with TRBD2. V dropped 6 bases and J dropped 3; count of bases not matched to a gene: 7. This CDR3 region has 16 residues. The V gene's germline CDR1 is SNHLY and CDR2 FYNNEI. The CDR3, as DNA: TGTGCCAGCAGCGGGTGGACTAGCGGGGCGACAGATACGCAGTATTTT. Protein sequence: CASSGWTSGATDTQYF.

The chain couples TRBV5-5 to TRBJ2-1; D remains unclear. The V end lost 4 bases, the J end lost 8 bases, and 16 bases lay between the germline ends. The CDR3 extends over 14 amino acids. CDR1 SGHKS and CDR2 YYEKEE come from the germline V gene (reference sequence). CDR3 bases: TGTGCCAGCAGCCTGGAGTCAGTCTCGGATGAGCAGTTCTTC. Translation gives CASSLESVSDEQFF.

The V gene is TRBV18, the J gene TRBJ1-1; 8 bases are a match to TRBD1. CDR3 length: 13 residues. Germline values: CDR1 KGHSH, CDR2 LQKENI. Losses at the gene ends were 3 bases for V and 11 bases for J; bases not matched to a gene: 8. The CDR3 here is CASSPLDRAPAFF. Here the CDR3 DNA reads TGTGCCAGCTCACCCCTGGACAGGGCGCCTGCTTTCTTT.

V gene TRBV10-2 combines with J gene TRBJ2-2; D gene uncertain. CDR1 and CDR2 (germline): WSHSY, SAAADI. The CDR3 runs to 13 residues. Deletions cut 5 bases from V and 4 bases from J, with 8 bases between. This CDR3 reads CASSRVFTGELFF. The CDR3 DNA reads TGCGCCAGCAGTAGGGTCTTCACCGGGGAGCTGTTTTTT.

V gene TRBV5-1 combines with J gene TRBJ2-7; TRBD1 agrees at 8 bases. The germline gives CDR1 SGHRS, CDR2 YFSETQ. The length of the CDR3 is 14 residues. J was trimmed by 2 bases and V by 3 bases; bases with no gene match: 4. CDR3 protein: CASSYGTGAYEQYF. CDR3 DNA: TGCGCCAGCAGCTACGGGACAGGAGCCTACGAGCAGTACTTC.

The genes are TRBV14 and TRBJ1-1; no firm D call. This CDR3 is 14 amino acids long. Germline loops: CDR1 SGHDN, CDR2 FVKESK. V was clipped by 3 bases and J by 4 bases, with 12 bases between them. The CDR3 reads CASSHRLTSTEAFF. CDR3 nucleotides: TGTGCCAGCAGCCATCGTCTAACGAGCACTGAAGCTTTCTTT.

The genes are TRBV19 and TRBJ2-7, with 9 positions matching TRBD1. The germline gives CDR1 LNHDA, CDR2 SQIVND (reference sequence). The V gene end was trimmed by 5 bases and the J gene end by 6 bases; junction bases not matched to a gene: 11. The CDR3 is made up of 15 amino acids. CDR3 residues: CASSPFGTGSREQYF. The CDR3 DNA sequence: TGTGCCAGTAGTCCCTTTGGGACAGGGTCGCGCGAGCAGTACTTC.

The V call is TRBV2, the J call TRBJ2-3; perhaps TRBD1 as D (5 bases). This CDR3 is 14 amino acids long. V was cut by 7 bases and J by 6 bases, with 17 bases left in between. Germline assignment: CDR1 SNHLY and CDR2 FYNNEI. The chain's CDR3 is CASTMSGQSDTQYF. As DNA, the CDR3 is TGTGCCAGCACAATGTCAGGGCAGTCCGATACGCAGTATTTT.

This clone was found once. The chain recombines TRBV2 with TRBJ1-5, with TRBD1 identical over 7 bases. CDR3 length equals 12 residues. Trimming removed 6 bases from V and 9 bases from J; junction bases left unmatched: 5. The germline CDR1 and CDR2 sequences are SNHLY and FYNNEI. Here the CDR3 reads CASSLTGTPQHF. The CDR3 DNA reads TGTGCCAGCAGCTTGACAGGGACGCCCCAGCATTTT.

The V gene is TRBV18, the J gene TRBJ1-3; D remains unclear. The V gene's germline CDR1 is KGHSH and CDR2 LQKENI. V was cut by 3 bases and J by 4 bases, with 7 bases left in between. This CDR3 comprises 13 residues. The DNA for the CDR3 is TGTGCCAGCTCACCGGCCAACGGAAACACCATATATTTT. Translated: CASSPANGNTIYF. The full variable domain, completed using reference TRBV18 and TRBJ1-3, is NAGVMQNPRHLVRRRGQEARLRCSPMKGHSHVYWYRQLPEEGLKFMVYLQKENIIDESGMPKERFSAEFPKEGPSILRIQQVVRGDSAAYFCASSPANGNTIYFGEGSWLTVV.

This clone was detected only a few times. The chain recombines TRBV7-2 with TRBJ1-2, with D maybe TRBD1 (6 bases). V was pared by 4 bases and J by 8 bases, with 17 bases between. The length of the CDR3 is 14 residues. Looked up from germline, CDR1 is SGHTA and CDR2 is FQGNSA. CDR3: CASSSETGRRGYTF. Written as DNA, the CDR3 is TGTGCCAGCAGCTCGGAGACAGGCAGAAGGGGCTACACCTTC.

The J gene is TRBJ1-2, the V gene TRBV11-2; D is possibly TRBD1 (6 bases). This CDR3 has 13 amino acids. V was pared by 6 bases and J by 8 bases, with 16 bases between. Per the germline V gene, CDR1 is SGHAT and CDR2 is FQNNGV. In DNA form, the CDR3 reads TGTGCCAGCAGTGACAGGAAATATGAGGGCTACACCTTC. Protein sequence: CASSDRKYEGYTF.

The chain uses TRBV30 and TRBJ2-7, with no clear D. This CDR3 is 11 amino acids long. Trimming pared 4 bases from V and 5 bases from J, leaving 9 bases between. CDR1 is GTSNPN and CDR2 is SVGIG in the germline V gene (reference sequence). The CDR3 spells CAWNWQNEQYF. For the CDR3, the DNA is TGTGCCTGGAATTGGCAGAACGAGCAGTACTTC.